These T cell receptor beta chains were read from a single sample in a study of shared clonotypes between healthy human individuals. The data were produced by immunoSEQ multiplex PCR, yet TCRdb's version contains in-frame clones alone and is incomplete. The data show under 600,000 clones, around 78% seen once. The sequencing sample was made of PBMCs. All receptors come from a woman aged 40 to 49 in good health. Some clones in this sample may be carry-over from other donors' samples. The CDR3 runs from the conserved cysteine through the conserved F or W. A D gene is named only where the DNA matches it firmly. Size tells how often a clone was seen (once, few, many) or the class of an expanded clone, and some rows leave it out.

j_gene | len | abundance | v_gene | d_gene | CDR3aa | CDR3nt
TRBJ1-1 | 13 | - | TRBV9 | - | CASRGTMNTEAFF | TGTGCCAGCAGGGGTACAATGAACACTGAAGCTTTCTTT
TRBJ2-3 | 13 | - | TRBV6-4 | - | CASSDSKEDTQYF | TGTGCCAGCAGTGATTCTAAGGAGGATACGCAGTATTTT
TRBJ2-1 | 13 | - | TRBV11-2 | - | CASTPAIYNEQFF | TGTGCCAGCACCCCCGCGATCTACAATGAGCAGTTCTTC
TRBJ2-5 | 16 | - | TRBV11-3 | - | CASSLGVRTTRETQYF | TGTGCCAGCAGCTTAGGGGTCCGGACCACCAGGGAGACCCAGTACTTC
TRBJ2-4 | 16 | - | TRBV6-6 | - | CASSRTRAIAKNIQYF | TGTGCCAGCAGCCGTACTCGGGCAATAGCCAAAAACATTCAGTACTTC
TRBJ1-2 | 13 | - | TRBV6-5 | - | CASSRQSNYGYTF | TGTGCCAGCAGTCGACAGTCAAACTATGGCTACACCTTC
TRBJ2-1 | 16 | - | TRBV5-1 | - | CASSLLGDSSADEQFF | TGCGCCAGCAGCTTGCTGGGGGACTCGTCCGCGGATGAGCAGTTCTTC
TRBJ2-7 | 16 | - | TRBV29-1 | TRBD1 | CSVEVRRGQGSYEQYF | TGCAGCGTTGAAGTAAGACGGGGACAGGGCTCCTACGAGCAGTACTTC
TRBJ2-1 | 15 | - | TRBV28 | - | CASSPHGDLVHEQFF | TGTGCCAGCTCCCCCCACGGGGATCTGGTACATGAGCAGTTCTTC
TRBJ1-6 | 13 | - | TRBV10-3 | - | CAIRGASGSPLHF | TGTGCCATCAGGGGGGCGAGCGGTTCACCCCTCCACTTT
TRBJ2-5 | 12 | - | TRBV18 | - | CASSWGQETQYF | TGTGCCAGCTCATGGGGTCAAGAGACCCAGTACTTC
TRBJ2-7 | 14 | - | TRBV6-5 | - | CASSSPRFPHEQYF | TGTGCCAGCAGCTCGCCCAGGTTTCCCCACGAGCAGTACTTC
TRBJ2-3 | 15 | - | TRBV29-1 | TRBD1 | CSVGPPGQGVGTQYF | TGCAGCGTTGGCCCCCCGGGACAGGGGGTGGGTACGCAGTATTTT
TRBJ1-1 | 18 | medium-sized | TRBV7-9 | TRBD1 | CASSPPVVGQVMNTEAFF | TGTGCCAGCAGCCCACCAGTAGTCGGACAGGTGATGAACACTGAAGCTTTCTTT
TRBJ2-3 | 16 | - | TRBV18 | TRBD1 | CASSPSYRGDTDTQYF | TGTGCCAGCTCACCCTCCTACAGGGGAGACACAGATACGCAGTATTTT
TRBJ2-1 | 15 | - | TRBV27 | TRBD2 | CASTRGLGLYNEQFF | TGTGCCAGCACCCGGGGACTAGGACTCTACAATGAGCAGTTCTTC
TRBJ1-1 | 13 | - | TRBV2 | - | CASRQGSDTEAFF | TGTGCCAGCAGGCAAGGGTCGGACACTGAAGCTTTCTTT
TRBJ1-4 | 14 | - | TRBV7-2 | TRBD1 | CASSYRGTNEKLFF | TGTGCCAGCAGCTACAGGGGGACTAATGAAAAACTGTTTTTT
TRBJ2-2 | 16 | - | TRBV5-1 | - | CASSLQGSRDTGELFF | TGCGCCAGCAGCTTGCAGGGAAGCCGCGACACCGGGGAGCTGTTTTTT
TRBJ1-2 | 15 | many | TRBV6-1 | TRBD1 | CASSRPGTGNYGYTF | TGTGCCAGCAGTCGTCCCGGGACAGGGAACTATGGCTACACCTTC
TRBJ2-3 | 10 | - | TRBV6-1 | - | CATLPDTQYF | TGTGCCACCCTTCCAGATACGCAGTATTTT
TRBJ2-7 | 15 | - | TRBV27 | - | CASPTPGRPAYEQYF | TGTGCCAGTCCAACACCGGGACGTCCTGCCTACGAGCAGTACTTC
TRBJ1-1 | 13 | - | TRBV6-4 | - | CASSADRNTEAFF | TGTGCCAGCAGTGCGGACAGGAACACTGAAGCTTTCTTT
TRBJ2-1 | 13 | - | TRBV30 | - | CAWTLGAHNEQFF | TGTGCCTGGACCCTCGGGGCCCACAATGAGCAGTTCTTC
TRBJ1-1 | 17 | - | TRBV11-2 | - | CASSPNRGRWMNTEAFF | TGTGCCAGCAGCCCTAACCGAGGGCGGTGGATGAACACTGAAGCTTTCTTT
TRBJ1-6 | 15 | - | TRBV7-6 | - | CASSLEWGAGSPLHF | TGTGCCAGCAGCTTAGAGTGGGGGGCTGGCTCACCCCTCCACTTT
TRBJ2-1 | 14 | many | TRBV11-3 | TRBD2 | CASSLSGADNEQFF | TGTGCCAGCAGCCTTAGCGGGGCGGACAATGAGCAGTTCTTC
TRBJ1-5 | 16 | - | TRBV4-1 | - | CASSQPGQGRNQPQHF | TGCGCCAGCAGCCAGCCGGGCCAGGGGCGCAATCAGCCCCAGCATTTT
TRBJ1-2 | 17 | - | TRBV9 | TRBD1 | CASSPIGMGDRHYGYTF | TGTGCCAGCAGCCCGATAGGGATGGGGGACAGGCACTATGGCTACACCTTC
TRBJ2-1 | 17 | - | TRBV10-2 | TRBD2 | CASSEPSGWGGYNEQFF | TGCGCCAGCAGTGAGCCCAGCGGATGGGGGGGTTACAATGAGCAGTTCTTC
TRBJ1-3 | 15 | few | TRBV7-2 | - | CASSLVVSSGNTIYF | TGTGCCAGCAGCTTAGTAGTAAGCTCTGGAAACACCATATATTTT
TRBJ1-2 | 13 | - | TRBV5-1 | TRBD1 | CASSSGQGDGYTF | TGCGCCAGCAGCTCTGGACAGGGGGATGGCTACACCTTC
TRBJ2-1 | 16 | - | TRBV27 | - | CASSLLAPGLGNEQFF | TGTGCCAGCAGTTTGCTAGCACCCGGCTTGGGGAATGAGCAGTTCTTC
TRBJ2-7 | 12 | - | TRBV30 | TRBD2 | CAWSNSGYVQYF | TGTGCCTGGAGTAATAGCGGGTACGTGCAGTACTTC
TRBJ2-5 | 14 | - | TRBV29-1 | - | CSVDRNGDQEIQYF | TGCAGCGTTGATAGAAACGGGGACCAAGAGATCCAGTACTTC
TRBJ2-7 | 15 | few | TRBV7-2 | TRBD2 | CASSLQAGGSYEQYF | TGTGCCAGCAGCTTACAAGCGGGAGGATCCTACGAGCAGTACTTC
TRBJ1-2 | 13 | - | TRBV6-5 | - | CASNEGRDYGYTF | TGTGCCAGCAACGAGGGACGGGACTATGGCTACACCTTC
TRBJ1-5 | 12 | - | TRBV28 | - | CASSSAGSTQHF | TGTGCCAGCAGCTCCGCGGGATCGACCCAGCATTTT
TRBJ1-2 | 16 | - | TRBV7-8 | - | CASSFIPDSYNYGYTF | TGTGCCAGCAGCTTTATTCCAGATTCTTATAACTATGGCTACACCTTC
TRBJ1-1 | 15 | - | TRBV18 | TRBD1 | CASSPRTGGDTEAFF | TGTGCCAGCTCACCACGGACAGGGGGCGACACTGAAGCTTTCTTT
TRBJ2-1 | 14 | - | TRBV30 | - | CAWSYGRDRGEQFF | TGTGCCTGGAGTTATGGGCGGGATAGGGGTGAGCAGTTCTTC
TRBJ2-3 | 15 | - | TRBV6-5 | TRBD2 | CASGRAGRGTDTQYF | TGTGCCAGCGGAAGAGCGGGGCGGGGTACAGATACGCAGTATTTT
TRBJ1-4 | 16 | - | TRBV4-1 | - | CASSSRVSQGNEKLFF | TGCGCCAGCAGCTCCCGAGTCTCACAGGGAAATGAAAAACTGTTTTTT
TRBJ2-1 | 16 | - | TRBV7-3 | - | CASSLVAGVPGAEQFF | TGTGCCAGCAGCTTAGTGGCGGGAGTCCCGGGGGCTGAGCAGTTCTTC
TRBJ2-2 | 12 | - | TRBV25-1 | - | CASSEGSGELFF | TGTGCCAGCAGTGAAGGGTCGGGGGAGCTGTTTTTT
TRBJ1-5 | 15 | - | TRBV7-3 | TRBD1 | CASSPGQGSQSAPAF | TGTGCCAGCAGCCCCGGACAGGGGTCTCAATCAGCCCCAGCATTT
TRBJ1-1 | 14 | - | TRBV5-1 | - | CASSFDGLKTEAFF | TGCGCCAGCAGCTTTGACGGACTAAAGACTGAAGCTTTCTTT
TRBJ2-3 | 16 | few | TRBV5-4 | - | CASSLDDLIRTDTQYF | TGTGCCAGCAGCCTGGACGACCTCATCCGCACAGATACGCAGTATTTT
TRBJ2-7 | 14 | - | TRBV11-2 | - | CASSSTGSSYEQYF | TGTGCCAGCAGCTCAACAGGGAGCTCCTACGAGCAGTACTTC
TRBJ2-7 | 13 | - | TRBV18 | - | CASSPLRTYEQYF | TGTGCCAGCTCACCACTTAGAACCTACGAGCAGTACTTC
TRBJ2-2 | 15 | - | TRBV9 | - | CASSVGLRNTGELFF | TGTGCCAGCAGCGTAGGTCTAAGGAACACCGGGGAGCTGTTTTTT
TRBJ1-1 | 16 | - | TRBV9 | TRBD1 | CASSVAPTGPVAEAFF | TGTGCCAGCAGCGTAGCCCCGACAGGGCCTGTCGCTGAAGCTTTCTTT
TRBJ2-3 | 14 | - | TRBV19 | TRBD2 | CASSAGGPSDTQYF | TGTGCCAGTTCAGCGGGAGGGCCATCAGATACGCAGTATTTT
TRBJ1-4 | 15 | - | TRBV5-6 | TRBD1 | CASSYRDREMEKLFF | TGTGCCAGCAGCTACCGGGACAGGGAGATGGAAAAACTGTTTTTT
TRBJ2-7 | 17 | - | TRBV5-4 | TRBD2 | CASSSGTSGRAGGEQYF | TGTGCCAGCAGCTCCGGGACTAGCGGGAGGGCCGGCGGGGAGCAGTACTTC